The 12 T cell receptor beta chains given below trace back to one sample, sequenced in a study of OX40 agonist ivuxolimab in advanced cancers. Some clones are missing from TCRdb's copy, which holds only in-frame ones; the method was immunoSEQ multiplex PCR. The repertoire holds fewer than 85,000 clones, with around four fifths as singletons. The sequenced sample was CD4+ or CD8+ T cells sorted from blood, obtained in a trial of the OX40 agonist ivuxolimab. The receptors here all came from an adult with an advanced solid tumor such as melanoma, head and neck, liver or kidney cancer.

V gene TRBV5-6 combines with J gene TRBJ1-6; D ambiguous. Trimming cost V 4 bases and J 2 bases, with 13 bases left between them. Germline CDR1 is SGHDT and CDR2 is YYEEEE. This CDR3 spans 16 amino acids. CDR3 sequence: CASSRRDGTYNSPLHF. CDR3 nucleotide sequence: TGTGCCAGCAGCCGTAGAGACGGAACCTATAATTCACCCCTCCACTTT.

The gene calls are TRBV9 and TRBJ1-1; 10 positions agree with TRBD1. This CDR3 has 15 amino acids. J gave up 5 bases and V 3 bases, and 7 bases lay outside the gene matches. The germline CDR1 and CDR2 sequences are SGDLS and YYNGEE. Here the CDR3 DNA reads TGTGCCAGCAGCGACCGACAGGGGGCGAGAACTGAAGCTTTCTTT. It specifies CASSDRQGARTEAFF. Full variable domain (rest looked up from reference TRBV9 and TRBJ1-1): DSGVTQTPKHLITATGQRVTLRCSPRSGDLSVYWYQQSLDQGLQFLIQYYNGEERAKGNILERFSAQQFPDLHSELNLSSLELGDSALYFCASSDRQGARTEAFFGQGTRLTVV.

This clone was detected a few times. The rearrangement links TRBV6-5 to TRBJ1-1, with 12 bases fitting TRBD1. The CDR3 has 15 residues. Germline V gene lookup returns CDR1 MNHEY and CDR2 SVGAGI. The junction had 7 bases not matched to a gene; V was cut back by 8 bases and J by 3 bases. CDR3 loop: CASSGQGAGDTEAFF. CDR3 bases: TGTGCCAGCTCGGGACAGGGGGCAGGGGACACTGAAGCTTTCTTT.

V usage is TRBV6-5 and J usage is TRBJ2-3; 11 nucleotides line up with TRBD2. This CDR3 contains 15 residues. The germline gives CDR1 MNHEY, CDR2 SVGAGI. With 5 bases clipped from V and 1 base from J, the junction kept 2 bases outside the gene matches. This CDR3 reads CASSPGLAGTDTQYF. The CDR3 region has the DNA TGTGCCAGCAGTCCGGGACTAGCGGGCACAGATACGCAGTATTTT.

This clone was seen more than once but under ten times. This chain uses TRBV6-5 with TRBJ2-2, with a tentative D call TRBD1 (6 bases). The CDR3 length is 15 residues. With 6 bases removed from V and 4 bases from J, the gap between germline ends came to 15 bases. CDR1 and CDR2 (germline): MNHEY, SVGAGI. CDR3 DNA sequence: TGTGCCAGCAGCGACAGGCTGGGCGTCACCGGGGAGCTGTTTTTT. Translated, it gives CASSDRLGVTGELFF.

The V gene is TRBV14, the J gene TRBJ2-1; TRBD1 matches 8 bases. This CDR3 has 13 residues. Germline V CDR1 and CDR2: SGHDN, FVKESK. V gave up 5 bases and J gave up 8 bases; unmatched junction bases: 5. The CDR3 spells CASSTDRGHEQFF. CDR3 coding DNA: TGTGCCAGCAGCACCGACAGGGGCCATGAGCAGTTCTTC.

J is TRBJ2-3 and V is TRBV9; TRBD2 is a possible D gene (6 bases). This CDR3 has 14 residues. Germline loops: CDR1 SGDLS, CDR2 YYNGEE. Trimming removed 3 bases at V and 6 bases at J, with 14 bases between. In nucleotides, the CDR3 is TGTGCCAGCAGCGAGGGAGGAAGGGGTGATACGCAGTATTTT. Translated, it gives CASSEGGRGDTQYF. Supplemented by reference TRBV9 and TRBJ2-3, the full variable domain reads DSGVTQTPKHLITATGQRVTLRCSPRSGDLSVYWYQQSLDQGLQFLIQYYNGEERAKGNILERFSAQQFPDLHSELNLSSLELGDSALYFCASSEGGRGDTQYFGPGTRLTVL.

In DNA form, the CDR3 reads TGTGCCAGCAGCTTCGGGCAGGGGATATACGAGCAGTACTTC. Residues: CASSFGQGIYEQYF. The chain joins TRBV7-9 to TRBJ2-7, with D perhaps matching TRBD1 (6 bases). V gave up 3 bases and J gave up 4 bases, with 13 bases separating them. From germline, CDR1 is SEHNR and CDR2 FQNEAQ (reference sequence). CDR3 size: 14 residues.

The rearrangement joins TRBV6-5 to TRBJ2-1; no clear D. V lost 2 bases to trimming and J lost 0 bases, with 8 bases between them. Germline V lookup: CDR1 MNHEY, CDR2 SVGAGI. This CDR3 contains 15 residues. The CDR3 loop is CASSYQAASYNEQFF. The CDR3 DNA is TGTGCCAGCAGTTACCAGGCAGCCTCCTACAATGAGCAGTTCTTC.

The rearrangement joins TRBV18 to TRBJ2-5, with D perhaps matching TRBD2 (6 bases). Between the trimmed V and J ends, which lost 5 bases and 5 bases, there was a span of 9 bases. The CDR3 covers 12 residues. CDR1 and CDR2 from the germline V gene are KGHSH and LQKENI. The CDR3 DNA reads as TGTGCCAGCTCAACCCGGGGGGAGACCCAGTACTTC. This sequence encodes CASSTRGETQYF.

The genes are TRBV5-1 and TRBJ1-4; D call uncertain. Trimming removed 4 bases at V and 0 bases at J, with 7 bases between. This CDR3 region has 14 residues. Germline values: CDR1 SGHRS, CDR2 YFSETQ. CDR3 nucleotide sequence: TGCGCCAGCAGCGAGGAAGCAACTAATGAAAAACTGTTTTTT. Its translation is CASSEEATNEKLFF. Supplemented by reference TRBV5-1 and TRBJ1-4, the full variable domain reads KAGVTQTPRYLIKTRGQQVTLSCSPISGHRSVSWYQQTPGQGLQFLFEYFSETQRNKGNFPGRFSGRQFSNSRSEMNVSTLELGDSALYLCASSEEATNEKLFFGSGTQLSVL.

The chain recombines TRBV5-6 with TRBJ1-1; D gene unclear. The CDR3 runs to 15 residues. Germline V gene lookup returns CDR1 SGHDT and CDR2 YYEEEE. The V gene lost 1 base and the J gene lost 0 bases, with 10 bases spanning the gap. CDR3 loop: CASSLISPLNTEAFF. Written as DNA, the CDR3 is TGTGCCAGCAGCTTGATAAGCCCGTTGAACACTGAAGCTTTCTTT.